This passage covers 7 T cell receptor beta chains from one sample sequenced in a study of blood T cell repertoires in COVID-19 (TCRdb year 2020). The method behind the library was the immunoSEQ multiplex PCR assay. The table comes from immuneACCESS by way of TCRdb, which keeps in-frame sequences with V and J called. Part of the clones is missing from these tables; in studies checked, under half for an unresolved V gene and the rest for unknown reasons. The sample profile shows 60,000 to 75,000 clones; under 80% of them were found once. The ten largest clones add up to 51% of the sample. The specimen sequenced was PBMCs or T cells enriched from blood (not recorded which). Every receptor here comes from a woman aged 60 to 75 who had been exposed to COVID-19.

This sequence joins TRBV2 and TRBJ2-7; TRBD2 agrees at 8 bases. The trim removed 4 bases at V and 2 bases at J, leaving 7 bases unmatched. The CDR3 totals 15 residues. Germline values: CDR1 SNHLY, CDR2 FYNNEI. CDR3 coding DNA: TGTGCCAGCAGTGCAGGTCCGGGGGGGGCCTACGAGCAGTACTTC. Its translation is CASSAGPGGAYEQYF.

Remarks on this clone: This could be a read error, since a much larger clone is one nucleotide away. The chain uses TRBV3-1 (or the pseudogene TRBV3-2) and TRBJ2-3, with D perhaps given as TRBD1 or TRBD2 (7 bases each). This CDR3 has 13 amino acids. Germline V gives CDR1 LGHDT, CDR2 YNNKEL (reference sequence). The CDR3 bases are TGTGCCCGCAGCCAGGGGGAGGGGGGGAAGCAGTATTTT. Protein product: CARSQGEGGKQYF.

The chain employs TRBV6-4 and TRBJ2-1; TRBD1 is a possible D gene (6 bases). V lost 10 bases and J 6 bases, leaving 13 bases between the germline ends. The CDR3 spans 12 residues. Per the germline V gene, CDR1 is MRHNA and CDR2 is SNTAGT. The CDR3 DNA is TGTGCCACCCGGACAGTTCTCAATGAGCAGTTCTTC. Its translation: CATRTVLNEQFF.

In its sample, this clone was seen a few times. The genes are TRBV5-8 and TRBJ1-1; no clear D. Trimming shortened V by 3 bases and J by 8 bases, and 17 bases separated the two germline ends. From germline, CDR1 is SGHTS and CDR2 YDEGEE. The CDR3 consists of 14 residues. CDR3 in amino acids: CASSWPRAGGEAFF. CDR3 bases: TGTGCCAGCAGCTGGCCTCGGGCGGGCGGGGAAGCTTTCTTT.

CDR3 nucleotide sequence: TGTGCCAGCAGAACAGGGGGTACGTACGAGCAGTACTTC. It specifies CASRTGGTYEQYF. This sequence joins TRBV6-6 and TRBJ2-7; 8 bases line up with TRBD1. The germline gives CDR1 MNHNY, CDR2 SVGAGI (reference sequence). The CDR3 runs 13 residues. V gave up 6 bases and J gave up 4 bases; unmatched junction bases: 5.

Only one count was recorded for this clone. The chain is built from TRBV11-3 and TRBJ2-4; D might be TRBD2 (5 bases). CDR1 SGHNT and CDR2 YENEEA come from the germline V gene. V was trimmed by 0 bases and J by 5 bases, leaving 11 bases between them. The CDR3 has 15 amino acids. The CDR3 loop is CASSLDGKPENIQYF. As DNA, the CDR3 is TGTGCCAGCAGCTTAGACGGGAAACCCGAAAACATTCAGTACTTC.

V usage is TRBV27 and J usage is TRBJ1-6; 8 bases are shared with TRBD1. The CDR3 runs to 15 residues. V lost 4 bases to trimming and J lost 7 bases; unmatched junction nucleotides: 6. Germline V gives CDR1 MNHEY, CDR2 SMNVEV (reference sequence). The CDR3 DNA reads TGTGCCAGCAGTTACCAGGGGGCGGGAAATTCACCCCTCCACTTT. Translation: CASSYQGAGNSPLHF.